This T cell receptor beta chain was recorded in a study of OX40 agonist ivuxolimab in advanced cancers. The overall study: An agonistic human IgG2 monoclonal antibody against OX40 (CD134) was given. Having had anti-PD-1, anti-PD-L1 or anti-CTLA-4 therapy before was allowed, and about 42% had some.

Overall study findings and caveats: Expanded clones belonging to CD8+ T cells outnumbered, on average, those of CD4+.

The trim removed 8 bases at V and 7 bases at J, leaving 11 bases unmatched. Germline loops: CDR1 MNHNS, CDR2 SASEGT. The CDR3 sequence is 15 residues long. Peripheral blood came from all dose cohorts at three timepoints. This clone was seen once. Its target is not known. Sequenced by immunoSEQ multiplex PCR; TCRdb stores in-frame clones only, minus some. In the table there are tens of thousands of clones, approximately 93% of which are singletons. This sequence originates from an adult with an advanced solid tumor such as melanoma, head and neck, liver or kidney cancer. The chain has TRBV6-1 and TRBJ2-1; 10 nucleotides match TRBD2. Sequences were derived from CD4+ or CD8+ T cells sorted from blood, sampled in a trial of the OX40 agonist ivuxolimab. The CDR3 sequence is CASPGGTSVRNEQFF. In DNA, the CDR3 is TGTGCCAGCCCCGGCGGGACTAGCGTGCGGAATGAGCAGTTCTTC.